This T cell receptor beta chain was observed in a study of OX40 agonist ivuxolimab in advanced cancers. Study-level results: Averaging showed that CD8+ T cells had more expanded clones than CD4+ did. Patients with a partial response at 0.1-3.0 mg/kg had among the lowest clonal expansion.

This clone was recorded once. Its antigen is still unknown. Sequencing used immunoSEQ multiplex PCR; TCRdb keeps in-frame clones, though not all of them. The table has about 82,000 clones, around 88% seen once. V shed 2 bases and J shed 3 bases, with 8 bases lying between them. CDR3 size: 14 residues. Germline V gene sequence: CDR1 SGHRS, CDR2 YFSETQ. This specimen was CD4+ or CD8+ T cells sorted from blood, taken in a trial of the OX40 agonist ivuxolimab. The gene calls are TRBV5-1 and TRBJ2-2, with D possibly TRBD1 on 6 matching bases. This receptor was identified in an adult with an advanced solid tumor such as melanoma, head and neck, liver or kidney cancer. The CDR3 spells CASSFRGDTGELFF. The CDR3 coding sequence is TGCGCCAGCAGCTTCAGGGGAGACACCGGGGAGCTGTTTTTT.